This TCR beta chain was observed in a study of T cell responses to AZD1222 COVID-19 vaccine. Assay: immunoSEQ multiplex PCR; the TCRdb copy retains only in-frame clones and omits some. This table holds about 200,000 clones, about 94% found once. The receptor was derived from an adult who received the AZD1222 COVID-19 vaccine. The specimen comprised peripheral blood, sampled 28 days after the second AZD1222 dose.

CDR3 sequence reads: CASTDVRNTIYF. The CDR3 DNA follows: TGTGCCAGTACGGACGTTAGAAACACCATATATTTT. J is TRBJ1-3 and V is TRBV19; D is unresolved. Trimming removed 7 bases at V and 5 bases at J, with 9 bases between. Looked up from germline, CDR1 is LNHDA and CDR2 is SQIVND (reference sequence). There are 12 residues in the CDR3.